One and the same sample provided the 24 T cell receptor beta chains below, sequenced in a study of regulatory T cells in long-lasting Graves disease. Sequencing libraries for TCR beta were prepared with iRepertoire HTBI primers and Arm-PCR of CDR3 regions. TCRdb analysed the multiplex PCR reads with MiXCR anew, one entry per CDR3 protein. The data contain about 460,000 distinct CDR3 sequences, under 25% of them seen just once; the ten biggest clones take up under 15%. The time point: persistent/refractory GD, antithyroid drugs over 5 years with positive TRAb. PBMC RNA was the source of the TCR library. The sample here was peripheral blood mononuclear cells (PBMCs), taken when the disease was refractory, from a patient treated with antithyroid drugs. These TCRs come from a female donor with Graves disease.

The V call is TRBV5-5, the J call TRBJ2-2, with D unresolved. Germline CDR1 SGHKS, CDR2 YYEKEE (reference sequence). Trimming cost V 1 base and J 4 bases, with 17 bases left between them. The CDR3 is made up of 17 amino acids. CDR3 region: CASSLSGVRAITGELFF. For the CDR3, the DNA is TGTGCCAGCAGCTTGAGTGGGGTCCGAGCAATCACCGGGGAGCTGTTTTTT.

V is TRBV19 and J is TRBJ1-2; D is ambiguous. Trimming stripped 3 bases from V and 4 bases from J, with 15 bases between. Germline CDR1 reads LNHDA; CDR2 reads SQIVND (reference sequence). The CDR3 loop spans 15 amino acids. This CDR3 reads CASSINAGLGYGYTF. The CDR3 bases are TGTGCCAGTAGTATTAACGCCGGACTTGGCTATGGCTACACCTTC.

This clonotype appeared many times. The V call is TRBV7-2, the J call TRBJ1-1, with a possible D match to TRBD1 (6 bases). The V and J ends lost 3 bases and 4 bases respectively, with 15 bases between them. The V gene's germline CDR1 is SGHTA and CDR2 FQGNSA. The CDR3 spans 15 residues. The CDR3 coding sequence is TGTGCCAGCAGCTTGGGGGCAGGGTATGGCACTGAAGCTTTCTTT. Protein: CASSLGAGYGTEAFF.

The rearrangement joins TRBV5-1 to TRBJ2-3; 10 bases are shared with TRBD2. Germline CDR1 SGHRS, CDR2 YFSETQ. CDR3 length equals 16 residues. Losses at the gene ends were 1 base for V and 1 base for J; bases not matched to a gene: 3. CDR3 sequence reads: CASSLTSGIRTDTQYF. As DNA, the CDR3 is TGCGCCAGCAGCTTGACTAGCGGGATTCGCACAGATACGCAGTATTTT.

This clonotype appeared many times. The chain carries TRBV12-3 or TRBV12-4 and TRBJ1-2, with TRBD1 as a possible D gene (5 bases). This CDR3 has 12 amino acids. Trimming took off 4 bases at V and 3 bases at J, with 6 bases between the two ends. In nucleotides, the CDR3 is TGTGCCAGCAGTTGGGGCTACTATGGCTACACCTTC. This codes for CASSWGYYGYTF.

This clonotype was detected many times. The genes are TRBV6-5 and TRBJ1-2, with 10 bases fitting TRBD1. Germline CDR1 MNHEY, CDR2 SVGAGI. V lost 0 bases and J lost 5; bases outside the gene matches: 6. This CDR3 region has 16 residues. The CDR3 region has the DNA TGTGCCAGCAGTTACTCGACGAGGACAGGGGGTTATGGCTACACCTTC. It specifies CASSYSTRTGGYGYTF.

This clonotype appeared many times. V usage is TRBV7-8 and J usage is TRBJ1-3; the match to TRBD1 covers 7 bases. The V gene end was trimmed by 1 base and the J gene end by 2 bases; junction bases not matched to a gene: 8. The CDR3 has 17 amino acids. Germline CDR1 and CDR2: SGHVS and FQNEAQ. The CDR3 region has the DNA TGTGCCAGCAGCTTAGTATACAGGGGACTTACTGGAAACACCATATATTTT. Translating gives CASSLVYRGLTGNTIYF.

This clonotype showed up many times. The CDR3 nucleotides read TGTGCCAGCAGTCCGACCGCGATCGGCGAGCAGTACTTC. The encoded protein is CASSPTAIGEQYF. This chain uses TRBV12-3 or TRBV12-4 with TRBJ2-7; no definite D call. Trimming shortened V by 5 bases and J by 6 bases, and 14 bases separated the two germline ends. This CDR3 region has 13 residues.

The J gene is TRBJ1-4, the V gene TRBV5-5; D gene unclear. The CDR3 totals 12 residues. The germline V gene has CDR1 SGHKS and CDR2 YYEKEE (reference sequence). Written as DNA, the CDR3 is TGTCCCCATGGGGCAACTAATGAAAAACTGTTTTTT. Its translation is CPHGATNEKLFF.

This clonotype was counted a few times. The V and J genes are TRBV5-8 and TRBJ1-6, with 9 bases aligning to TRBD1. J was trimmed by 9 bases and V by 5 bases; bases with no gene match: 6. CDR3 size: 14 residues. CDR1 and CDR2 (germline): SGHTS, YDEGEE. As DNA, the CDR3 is TGTGCCAGCAGTCGGGACAGGGTGGTTTCACCCCTCCACTTT. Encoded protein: CASSRDRVVSPLHF.

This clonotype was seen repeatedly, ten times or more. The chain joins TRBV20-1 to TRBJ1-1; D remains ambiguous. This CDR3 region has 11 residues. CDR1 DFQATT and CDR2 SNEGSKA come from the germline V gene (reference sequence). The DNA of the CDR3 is TGCATCGTCGGGGTTACCACTGAAGCTTTCTTT. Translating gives CIVGVTTEAFF.

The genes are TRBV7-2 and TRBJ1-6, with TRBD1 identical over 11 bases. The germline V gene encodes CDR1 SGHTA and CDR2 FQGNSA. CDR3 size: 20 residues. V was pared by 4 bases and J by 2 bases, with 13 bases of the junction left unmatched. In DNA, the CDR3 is TGTGCCAGCAGCTCAAACCGGGACAGGGGGTGGGATACCTATAATTCACCCCTCCACTTT. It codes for CASSSNRDRGWDTYNSPLHF.

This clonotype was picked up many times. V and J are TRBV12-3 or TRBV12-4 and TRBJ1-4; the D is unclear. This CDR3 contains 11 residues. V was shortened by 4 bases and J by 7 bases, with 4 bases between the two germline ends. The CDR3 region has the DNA TGTGCCAGCAGTTCAGGTGAAAAACTGTTTTTT. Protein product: CASSSGEKLFF.

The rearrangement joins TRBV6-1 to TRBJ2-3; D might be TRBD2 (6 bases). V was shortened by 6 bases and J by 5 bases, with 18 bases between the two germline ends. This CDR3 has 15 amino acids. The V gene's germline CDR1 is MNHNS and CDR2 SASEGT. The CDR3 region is CASSPSLWGGDTQYF. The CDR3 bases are TGTGCCAGCAGCCCCAGTCTCTGGGGAGGAGATACGCAGTATTTT.

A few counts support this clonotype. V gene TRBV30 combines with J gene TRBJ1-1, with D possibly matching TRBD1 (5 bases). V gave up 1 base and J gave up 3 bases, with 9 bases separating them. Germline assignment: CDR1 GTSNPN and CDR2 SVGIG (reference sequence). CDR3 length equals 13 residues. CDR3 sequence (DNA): TGTGCCTGGAGTGACAGGACGGACACTGAAGCTTTCTTT. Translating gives CAWSDRTDTEAFF.

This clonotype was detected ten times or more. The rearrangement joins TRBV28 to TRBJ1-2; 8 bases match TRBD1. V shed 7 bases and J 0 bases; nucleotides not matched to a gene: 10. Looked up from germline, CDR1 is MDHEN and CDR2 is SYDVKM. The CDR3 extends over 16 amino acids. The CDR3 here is CASTLGQGRANYGYTF. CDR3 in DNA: TGTGCCAGCACCCTTGGACAGGGCCGAGCTAACTATGGCTACACCTTC.

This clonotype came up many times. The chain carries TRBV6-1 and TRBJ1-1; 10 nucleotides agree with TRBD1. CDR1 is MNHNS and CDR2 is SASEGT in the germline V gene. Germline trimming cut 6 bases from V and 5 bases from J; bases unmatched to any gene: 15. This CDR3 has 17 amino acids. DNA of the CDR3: TGTGCCAGCAGGCCTACCGGGACAGGGGCCTCCCGGACTGAAGCTTTCTTT. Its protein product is CASRPTGTGASRTEAFF.

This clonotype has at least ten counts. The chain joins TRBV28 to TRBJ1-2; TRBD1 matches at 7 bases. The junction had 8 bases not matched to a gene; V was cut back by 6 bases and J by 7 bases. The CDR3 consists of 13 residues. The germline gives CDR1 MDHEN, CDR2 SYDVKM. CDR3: CASRRKGGSGYTF. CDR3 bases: TGTGCCAGCAGGCGAAAAGGGGGCTCTGGCTACACCTTC.

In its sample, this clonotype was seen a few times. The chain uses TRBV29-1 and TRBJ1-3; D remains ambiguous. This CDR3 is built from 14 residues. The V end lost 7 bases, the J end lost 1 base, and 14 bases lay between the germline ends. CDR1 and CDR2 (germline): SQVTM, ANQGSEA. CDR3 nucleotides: TGCAGCGCCCCGGTCGGGGATTCTGGAAACACCATATATTTT. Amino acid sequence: CSAPVGDSGNTIYF.

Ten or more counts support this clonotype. CDR3 DNA sequence: TGTGCCAGCGGGAAAGATCCCGGGGCAGGACTTGCACATTTTCTTTCACCCCTCCACTTT. Translating gives CASGKDPGAGLAHFLSPLHF. The genes are TRBV27 and TRBJ1-6, with D maybe TRBD1 (5 bases). The V end was cut by 8 bases, the J end by 9 bases, with 35 bases between. Germline CDR1 reads MNHEY; CDR2 reads SMNVEV (reference sequence). This CDR3 comprises 20 residues.

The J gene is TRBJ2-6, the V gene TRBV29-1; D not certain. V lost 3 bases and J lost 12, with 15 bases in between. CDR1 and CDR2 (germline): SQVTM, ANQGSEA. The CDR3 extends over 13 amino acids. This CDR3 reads CSVDMTEGGVLTF. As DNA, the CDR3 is TGCAGCGTTGATATGACCGAAGGCGGCGTCCTGACTTTC.

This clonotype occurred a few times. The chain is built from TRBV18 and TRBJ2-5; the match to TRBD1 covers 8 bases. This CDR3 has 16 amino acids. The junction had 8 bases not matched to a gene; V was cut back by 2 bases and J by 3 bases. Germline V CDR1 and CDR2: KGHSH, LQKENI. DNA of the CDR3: TGTGCCAGCTCACCATCGGCAGGGGGCTATGAAGAGACCCAGTACTTC. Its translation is CASSPSAGGYEETQYF.

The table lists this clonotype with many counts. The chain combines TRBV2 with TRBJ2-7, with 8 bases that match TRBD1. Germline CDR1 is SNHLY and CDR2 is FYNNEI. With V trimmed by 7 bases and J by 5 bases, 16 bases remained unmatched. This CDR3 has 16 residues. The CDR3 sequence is CASIMTGVKLENEQYF. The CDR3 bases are TGTGCCAGCATTATGACAGGGGTGAAACTCGAGAACGAGCAGTACTTC.

The CDR3: CASSYSSGGDYEQYF. DNA for the CDR3: TGTGCCAGCAGTTACTCGAGCGGGGGAGACTACGAGCAGTACTTC. The chain links TRBV6-5 to TRBJ2-7; 8 nucleotides line up with TRBD2. This CDR3 is built from 15 residues. Losses at the gene ends were 0 bases for V and 3 bases for J; bases not matched to a gene: 4. Germline CDR1 and CDR2: MNHEY and SVGAGI.